What follows is one T cell receptor beta chain and its context. The antigen it recognizes is unknown. The sample holds no much larger clone one base away, and base qualities are not on file. This sample was taken from a study of T cell responses to AZD1222 COVID-19 vaccine (dated by TCRdb to the early 2020s). With respect to the entire study: AZD1222 recipients with second doses at about 4 weeks or about 12 weeks were pooled, because spike-specific TCR depth and breadth did not differ between schedules. A total of about 230 trial participants underwent TCR sequencing, of whom 200 to 220 received two doses of AZD1222 and some 26 received two doses of the MenACWY control vaccine. Enrollment into the trials was organized by age into subgroups of 18-55, 56-69 and 70-plus years, and those subgroups contained roughly 150, 30 and 60 TCR-sequenced participants, respectively.

The investigation overall reported the following: After two AZD1222 doses, both the breadth and the depth of spike-specific TCRs were significantly higher than at day 0 and than in MenACWY recipients. Reportedly, close to half of the unique spike-specific TCRs recognized epitopes lying outside the regions that are mutated in the B.1.351 and B.1.1.7 variants. The 56-69-year group was small, and its depth increase did not reach significance, likely because of low power. Most participants were white British and females outnumbered males, and the authors suggested that clonal diversity may have been underestimated. The whole spike protein was spanned by vaccine-associated CD4 TCRs, and dominant responses were seen in regions 160-218 and 743-854. Conclusions about previously exposed vaccinees are limited, since just a handful of AZD1222 recipients were seropositive for SARS-CoV-2 at baseline. Because no day 14 peak-response samples were available, repertoires were characterized only after the peak T cell response.

The meaning of the sample's time point label: baseline before first vaccination. Samples from vaccinated people were obtained from the UK trials COV001 and COV002, which included a single-blind randomized controlled phase 2/3 trial of AZD1222 (ChAdOx1 nCoV-19) in healthy adults. Trial participant PBMC samples were collected at day 0 and day 28 after the second dose for TCRbeta chain sequencing. V lost 6 bases and J lost 4 bases, and the count of bases not matched to a germline gene is 9. From cysteine to phenylalanine, the CDR3 is 15 amino acids long. Only the CDR3 DNA stays, 45 bases, in frame from base 1. The germline V gene specifies MDHEN as CDR1 and SYDVKM as CDR2. The CDR3 regions of human TCRbeta chains were analyzed by immunosequencing. From the authors' description of their analysis: Repertoire TCRs were matched against a reference library of SARS-CoV-2-specific TCRs generated with the MIRA antigen-specificity platform. Breadth was defined as the fraction of unique TCRs that were SARS-CoV-2-associated. Depth was defined as the fraction of total T cells that were SARS-CoV-2-associated. Using the MIRA data, every spike-specific TCR was mapped to the spike region that the TCR reacted to and assigned to either a CD4 or a CD8 class. Log10-transformed breadth and depth values were compared by one-way ANOVA with Sidak's multiple comparisons tests. TCRdb limited this immuneACCESS table to in-frame rearrangements with V and J called. A share of clones is missing; checked studies link under half to unresolved V genes, and the rest is unexplained. V and J calls and clone size are given by that table; D and trimming were obtained from the DNA. Across this sample there are 160,000 or so clones, with around 93% seen only once. The top ten clonotypes cover less than 2.5% of the sample.

This TCR was recovered from an adult in good health. The sequenced sample was peripheral blood, obtained on day 0 of AZD1222 vaccination. The chain joins TRBV28 to TRBJ1-2; a stretch of 9 junction bases matches TRBD1. The CDR3 protein sequence reads: CASSTGTGRVYGYTF. The DNA is TGTGCCAGCAGCACTGGGACAGGGAGGGTCTATGGCTACACCTTC.